The 17 T cell receptor beta chains presented below share a single source sample, sequenced in a study of identical twins. TCRdb reprocessed the 5' RACE reads with MiXCR, giving one entry per CDR3 protein. Among approximately 220,000 distinct CDR3 sequences, around 8% were seen once, and the ten largest hold 1.9%. These same data were also listed under a study on yellow fever vaccine responses in identical twins.

The sequenced material came from memory (CD45RO+) T cells sorted from blood. These receptors came from a woman younger than 30 in good health.

The table lists this clonotype with many counts. The rearrangement joins TRBV7-2 to TRBJ1-5; 7 nucleotides line up with TRBD1. Germline assignment: CDR1 SGHTA and CDR2 FQGNSA. This CDR3 comprises 13 residues. The trim removed 5 bases at V and 6 bases at J, leaving 4 bases unmatched. CDR3 sequence reads: CASSLTGVQPQHF. CDR3 nucleotides: TGTGCCAGCAGCCTAACAGGGGTTCAGCCCCAGCATTTT.

This clonotype was seen more than once but under ten times. The DNA of the CDR3 is TGTGCCAGCTCGCCCTATGCAAGCACAGATACGCAGTATTTT. This sequence encodes CASSPYASTDTQYF. This chain links TRBV18 with TRBJ2-3, with D unclear. V was pared by 6 bases and J by 0 bases, with 10 bases between. CDR3 size: 14 residues. The germline V gene encodes CDR1 KGHSH and CDR2 LQKENI.

This clonotype was recorded a few times. The rearrangement links TRBV6-5 to TRBJ1-1; tentative D call: TRBD1 (5 bases). The length of the CDR3 is 18 residues. The V end was cut by 0 bases, the J end by 4 bases, with 21 bases between. Per the germline V gene, CDR1 is MNHEY and CDR2 is SVGAGI. The DNA for the CDR3 is TGTGCCAGCAGTTACTCGAGGTTTGGGCAGGGTGGGGGCACTGAAGCTTTCTTT. It yields the protein CASSYSRFGQGGGTEAFF.

V gene TRBV28 combines with J gene TRBJ2-4; 11 bases align to TRBD2. The CDR3 loop spans 21 amino acids. V dropped 6 bases and J dropped 0; count of bases not matched to a gene: 19. Germline CDR1 reads MDHEN; CDR2 reads SYDVKM. The CDR3 bases are TGTGCCAGCAGATCGGCTTGGAGGACTAGCGGGCGGGGCGTAGCCAAAAACATTCAGTACTTC. Residues: CASRSAWRTSGRGVAKNIQYF.

This clonotype was detected only a few times. The chain couples TRBV18 to TRBJ2-5, with TRBD2 as a possible D gene (5 bases). In germline, CDR1 is KGHSH, CDR2 LQKENI. The germline V and J ends were trimmed by 2 bases and 2 bases, with 12 bases remaining between them. The CDR3 runs to 15 residues. CDR3 sequence: CASSPSRTWQETQYF. CDR3 coding DNA: TGTGCCAGCTCACCAAGCCGGACTTGGCAAGAGACCCAGTACTTC.

The table lists this clonotype with a few counts. V and J are TRBV28 and TRBJ2-4, with a weak D call TRBD2 (6 bases). Trimming removed 2 bases from V and 4 bases from J, with 18 bases in between. From germline, CDR1 is MDHEN and CDR2 SYDVKM. The CDR3 totals 17 residues. The DNA of the CDR3 is TGTGCCAGCAGTTTAGGCGGGGCCCTCGGGAGAAAAAACATTCAGTACTTC. It specifies CASSLGGALGRKNIQYF.

The chain carries TRBV6-1 and TRBJ1-2, with 7 positions matching TRBD1. V was clipped by 8 bases and J by 3 bases; unmatched bases: 6. CDR3 length equals 13 residues. Germline V gene data show CDR1 as MNHNS and CDR2 as SASEGT. The CDR3 coding sequence is TGTGCCAGCGTCCCAGGGGGACACTATGGCTACACCTTC. It is translated as CASVPGGHYGYTF.

This clonotype was counted a few times. This chain links TRBV20-1 with TRBJ2-5; D possibly corresponds to TRBD1 (6 bases). The CDR3 loop spans 12 amino acids. The ends were cut back, 3 bases at V and 1 base at J, with 6 bases in the middle. CDR1 DFQATT and CDR2 SNEGSKA come from the germline V gene (reference sequence). This CDR3 is CSARDSQETQYF. In DNA, the CDR3 is TGCAGTGCTAGGGACAGCCAAGAGACCCAGTACTTC.

For this clonotype: An end of the junction does not agree with germline; a read error may underlie this. J is TRBJ2-1 and V is TRBV7-7; D possibly corresponds to TRBD2 (6 bases). Per the germline V gene, CDR1 is SSHAT and CDR2 is FNYEAQ (reference sequence). This CDR3 comprises 13 residues. The CDR3 coding sequence is TGTGCTAGCAGCTCGGGGGTGGACAATGAGCAGTTCTTC. Its translation: CASSSGVDNEQFF.

This chain connects TRBV3-1 to TRBJ2-3; a weak D match, TRBD2 (6 bases). Germline V gene sequence: CDR1 LGHDT, CDR2 YNNKEL (reference sequence). V was shortened by 3 bases and J by 2 bases, with 12 bases between the two germline ends. The CDR3 covers 15 residues. The CDR3 sequence is CASSHRGRSTDTQYF. The CDR3 nucleotides are TGTGCCAGCAGCCATAGAGGGAGGTCCACAGATACGCAGTATTTT.

The sample holds a few counts of this clonotype. This chain links TRBV27 with TRBJ2-3; D is unclear. V lost 6 bases to trimming and J lost 2 bases, with 9 bases between them. The CDR3 is 13 residues long. Germline V CDR1 and CDR2: MNHEY, SMNVEV (reference sequence). CDR3 loop: CASRSSDTDTQYF. In nucleotides, the CDR3 is TGTGCCAGCAGGAGCTCTGACACAGATACGCAGTATTTT.

As DNA, the CDR3 is TGCAGTGCTAGGACTAGCGGGAGGGCCGGGCGCGAGACCCAGTACTTC. Its translation: CSARTSGRAGRETQYF. The chain carries TRBV20-1 and TRBJ2-5; 14 nucleotides line up with TRBD2. Germline assignment: CDR1 DFQATT and CDR2 SNEGSKA (reference sequence). The CDR3 contains 16 residues. With 3 bases clipped from V and 5 bases from J, the junction kept 8 bases outside the gene matches.

The rearrangement joins TRBV20-1 to TRBJ2-7; D unresolved. In germline, CDR1 is DFQATT, CDR2 SNEGSKA (reference sequence). The CDR3 loop spans 12 amino acids. V lost 3 bases, J lost 2 bases, and 8 bases lay in between. CDR3 region: CSASAQTYEQYF. DNA for the CDR3: TGCAGTGCTAGCGCCCAGACCTACGAGCAGTACTTC.

This clonotype was seen many times. The chain links TRBV27 to TRBJ2-7; 13 nucleotides match TRBD2. J was trimmed by 6 bases and V by 2 bases; bases with no gene match: 4. This CDR3 contains 15 residues. CDR1 is MNHEY, CDR2 SMNVEV, per germline (reference sequence). CDR3 DNA: TGTGCCAGCAGTTTAACTAGCGGGGGGGTCTCCGAGCAGTACTTC. This translates into CASSLTSGGVSEQYF.

This clonotype was seen repeatedly, ten times or more. V and J are TRBV28 and TRBJ2-1, with 14 bases lining up with TRBD2. The CDR3 is 18 residues long. Per germline, CDR1 MDHEN and CDR2 SYDVKM. V shed 6 bases and J 6 bases; nucleotides not matched to a gene: 13. The CDR3 here is CASRPLPGLAGGINEQFF. As DNA, the CDR3 is TGTGCCAGCAGACCACTCCCCGGACTAGCGGGAGGCATCAATGAGCAGTTCTTC.

V gene TRBV3-1 combines with J gene TRBJ2-1, with TRBD2 as a possible D gene (6 bases). Germline CDR1 LGHDT, CDR2 YNNKEL (reference sequence). Between the trimmed V and J ends, which lost 1 base and 9 bases, there was a span of 19 bases. The CDR3 has 16 residues. CDR3 bases: TGTGCCAGCAGCCAAGTTGCAGGCAGACTAGGCGGTGAGCAGTTCTTC. This codes for CASSQVAGRLGGEQFF.

This clonotype showed up many times. The genes are TRBV27 and TRBJ1-5; unclear D gene. The germline V gene encodes CDR1 MNHEY and CDR2 SMNVEV (reference sequence). The CDR3 extends over 13 amino acids. The V gene lost 4 bases and the J gene lost 0 bases, with 4 bases spanning the gap. CDR3 nucleotides: TGTGCCAGCAGTTCTGTTAGCAATCAGCCCCAGCATTTT. Its protein product is CASSSVSNQPQHF.